The present entry profiles one T cell receptor beta chain with its context. Its recognized antigen is unknown. No much larger clone exists at a distance of one base, and base qualities are not known. V loses 2 bases at its end and J loses 8 bases; junction bases beyond the gene matches: 5. Taken from the germline V gene (reference sequence), the CDR1 and CDR2 loops are MNHEY and SMNVEV. The cysteine opens and the phenylalanine closes a CDR3 of 13 amino acids. Of all the DNA, just the CDR3 is kept, 39 bases in frame from base 1. Frozen aliquots of unsorted single-cell suspensions were used for genomic DNA extraction with the QIAamp DNA kit. Surgically resected non-small cell lung cancer tissue was used for the tumour samples. Tissues were received within 2 hours of resection and were immediately processed into single-cell suspensions. Tissue was mechanically dissociated and enzymatically digested with DNase I, collagenase I and hyaluronidase for approximately 30 minutes at 37 °C, then filtered and RBC-lysed.

A two-step multiplex PCR amplified TCR-beta CDR3 regions from genomic DNA, and the second step of the PCR added Illumina-compatible adaptors. As a commercial immunoSEQ service, TCR-beta immunosequencing was carried out on an Illumina platform. Per the authors' processing: Two measures summarised the repertoires: productive clonality, and Top 10 Clones, meaning the percentage of T-cell templates coming from the ten most frequent sequences. Productive clonality ranged from 0 to 1, with 1 indicating a monoclonal population. Sequences comprising at least 0.1% of tumour T-cell templates but absent from matched non-adjacent lung were defined as tumour-associated clones and were identified via log10 scatter plots. Student's t-tests were used for two-group comparisons, ANOVA was used for stages, and linear regression was used for relationships, with analyses conducted in GraphPad Prism7 and R. TCRdb holds this immuneACCESS table with in-frame rearrangements only. Some clones are missing; in checked studies, unresolved V genes explain under half, and the rest has no known cause. V, J and clone size reflect that table, while D and trimming were determined from the DNA. Recorded for this sample are over a thousand clones; 88% of them occurred a single time. Together, the top ten hold about 4% of the sample.

The data originate from a study of immune cell composition in non-small cell lung cancer (dated by TCRdb to about 2017). Some background on the complete study: Histologic subtype, mostly lung adenocarcinoma or squamous cell carcinoma, was determined with H&E together with p63, CK5, Napsin A and TTF-1 immunohistochemistry. TCR-beta sequencing (Adaptive Biotechnologies) was performed on around 37 paired NSCLC tumour and non-adjacent lung specimens plus 26 tumour-only specimens. A few tumour specimens that had TCR-beta data belonged to rare histological subtypes and were left out of the subtype comparisons. In supplementary cohort #1, which comprised about eleven lung adenocarcinoma cases, paired tumour/lung TCR-beta sequencing was performed and TIL populations were generated so that tumour reactivity could be assessed. Study-wide conclusions, independent of this receptor: Nearly half of NSCLC cases had tumour-associated clones >0.5%, found in 33% of adenocarcinomas compared with 75% of squamous carcinomas. Lung squamous cell carcinoma tumours had significantly higher Top 10 clone scores and productive clonality than lung adenocarcinoma tumours. The reactivity cohort contained only 10 cases, and the tumour-reactive clones were not shown to have sequences in common with the dominant in vivo tumour-associated clones. Across 10 or so adenocarcinoma cases, the maximal tumour-associated clone frequency showed a strong correlation with TIL tumour reactivity, but overall clonality showed no such correlation. No significant correlation was found between smoking pack-years and tumour TCR-beta clonality.

Sequencing was done on a sample of lung tumor tissue. The sequence joins TRBV27 to TRBJ1-2, with TRBD1 matching 7 junction bases. This clonotype was sampled from a human donor with non-small cell lung cancer. The encoded CDR3 is CASSLKTGVGYTF. The sequenced DNA: TGTGCCAGCAGTTTAAAAACAGGGGTAGGCTACACCTTC.